These 14 T cell receptor beta chains were sequenced from one sample in a study of T cells in localized non-small cell lung cancer (dated by TCRdb to about 2020). Libraries were made using the immunoSEQ multiplex PCR assay. The immuneACCESS repertoire file appears here via TCRdb, limited to in-frame rearrangements. These files lack a portion of the clones; in checked studies, under half of the deficit traces to unresolved V genes, and the cause of the others is not known. The sample table lists roughly 3,100 clones, 22% of them with a count of one. Of the sample, 6% to 8% is held by the ten largest clones. Material: lung tumor tissue, obtained before any cancer treatment. These receptors all stem from a man aged 18 to 50 with stage II lung adenocarcinoma.

This clone is medium-sized within its sample. V usage is TRBV4-1 and J usage is TRBJ1-1; D remains ambiguous. The V and J ends lost 3 bases and 2 bases respectively, with 7 bases between them. The germline gives CDR1 MGHRA, CDR2 YSYEKL. The CDR3 runs to 13 residues. CDR3 protein: CASSQIINTEAFF. As DNA, the CDR3 is TGCGCCAGCAGCCAGATCATTAACACTGAAGCTTTCTTT.

V is TRBV19 and J is TRBJ2-3; 12 bases fit TRBD2. In germline, CDR1 is LNHDA, CDR2 SQIVND (reference sequence). The junction had 4 bases not matched to a gene; V was cut back by 6 bases and J by 6 bases. The CDR3 contains 14 residues. The CDR3, as DNA: TGTGCCAGTAGGCCTAGCGGGGGGGTGGATACGCAGTATTTT. Residues: CASRPSGGVDTQYF.

This chain joins TRBV6-8 and TRBJ1-2; tentative D call: TRBD1 (6 bases). V was clipped by 0 bases and J by 7 bases, with 12 bases between them. The CDR3 is 14 amino acids. Germline V gene lookup returns CDR1 MNHGY and CDR2 SAAAGT. CDR3 amino acids: CASSYSGALSGYTF. CDR3 nucleotides: TGTGCCAGCAGTTACTCGGGGGCACTGAGTGGCTACACCTTC.

The chain couples TRBV30 to TRBJ2-7; 10 bases map to TRBD2. The V segment lost 0 bases and the J segment 7 bases; nucleotides outside the gene matches: 6. The CDR3 consists of 14 residues. Germline loops: CDR1 GTSNPN, CDR2 SVGIG (reference sequence). CDR3 bases: TGTGCCTGGAGTGTAGCGGGGGGGGCGGAGGAGCAGTACTTC. It yields the protein CAWSVAGGAEEQYF.

V and J are TRBV10-3 and TRBJ2-6; either TRBD1 or TRBD2 may supply D (7 bases each). This CDR3 spans 18 amino acids. Germline V gives CDR1 ENHRY, CDR2 SYGVKD. Trimming took off 2 bases at V and 0 bases at J, with 14 bases between the two ends. CDR3 sequence reads: CAISEGRGLISGANVLTF. CDR3 coding DNA: TGTGCCATCAGTGAGGGGAGGGGGCTAATCTCTGGGGCCAACGTCCTGACTTTC.

This clone has more than one count but fewer than ten. Other DNA sequences within the sample encode an identical CDR3. The chain recombines TRBV6-8 with TRBJ1-2; D unclear. Germline CDR1 is MNHGY and CDR2 is SAAAGT. The CDR3 has 13 amino acids. V was shortened by 0 bases and J by 8 bases, with 10 bases between the two germline ends. CDR3 in DNA: TGTGCCAGCAGTTACTCTCCGGCTGGCGGCTACACCTTC. Amino acids: CASSYSPAGGYTF.

This clone appeared a few times. The CDR3 coding sequence is TGTGCCAGCAGTTTAGGGGGGACTGGCACGGACCCGGCGACTTTCTTT. This encodes CASSLGGTGTDPATFF. V gene TRBV28 combines with J gene TRBJ1-1; D may be TRBD1 (5 bases). This CDR3 comprises 16 residues. Germline V lookup: CDR1 MDHEN, CDR2 SYDVKM. Trimming cost V 2 bases and J 12 bases, with 25 bases left between them.

This clone is categorized as large. The chain recombines TRBV11-3 with TRBJ1-5, with 11 bases aligning to TRBD1. The CDR3 covers 18 residues. The V gene end was trimmed by 5 bases and the J gene end by 1 base; junction bases not matched to a gene: 10. Germline CDR1 SGHNT, CDR2 YENEEA. Here the CDR3 DNA reads TGTGCCAGCAGCCTTTCCGGGACAGGGGGGGGGAGCAATCAGCCCCAGCATTTT. Amino acid sequence: CASSLSGTGGGSNQPQHF. The full variable domain, in which reference TRBV11-3 and TRBJ1-5 provide the parts outside the CDR3, is EAGVVQSPRYKIIEKKQPVAFWCNPISGHNTLYWYLQNLGQGPELLIRYENEEAVDDSQLPKDRFSAERLKGVDSTLKIQPAELGDSAVYLCASSLSGTGGGSNQPQHFGDGTRLSIL.

Only a few counts were recorded for this clone. The V and J genes are TRBV19 and TRBJ2-6; weak D call: TRBD2 (5 bases). The CDR3 length is 14 residues. Trimming took 5 bases from V and 0 from J, leaving 5 bases between them. Germline loops: CDR1 LNHDA, CDR2 SQIVND (reference sequence). CDR3 in DNA: TGTGCCAGTAGTGGACTCTCTGGGGCCAACGTCCTGACTTTC. It is translated as CASSGLSGANVLTF.

The CDR3 DNA is TGTGCCAGCAGTTGGAACCGGGACTTAACCTCTGGGGCCAACGTCCTGACTTTC. This translates into CASSWNRDLTSGANVLTF. The chain employs TRBV6-8 and TRBJ2-6, with D perhaps matching TRBD2 (6 bases). CDR3 length: 18 residues. V lost 4 bases to trimming and J lost 0 bases, with 16 bases between them. Germline lookup yields CDR1 MNHGY and CDR2 SAAAGT.

The chain recombines TRBV5-1 with TRBJ1-5; 7 positions agree with TRBD1. CDR3 length: 15 amino acids. CDR1 is SGHRS, CDR2 YFSETQ, per germline. The J segment lost 3 bases and the V segment lost 2 bases, leaving 5 bases of the junction unmatched. CDR3 in DNA: TGCGCCAGCAGCTTAGGGGACAGCTACAATCAGCCCCAGCATTTT. Translating it yields CASSLGDSYNQPQHF.

This clone was recorded a few times. The chain carries TRBV19 and TRBJ1-1; D is unclear. Germline V gene sequence: CDR1 LNHDA, CDR2 SQIVND (reference sequence). Trimming stripped 6 bases from V and 4 bases from J, with 18 bases between. CDR3 length: 15 amino acids. In DNA form, the CDR3 reads TGTGCCAGTAGCCCGTGGACGCCCGAGGGCACTGAAGCTTTCTTT. It is translated as CASSPWTPEGTEAFF.

This clone is judged medium-sized (0.01 to 0.1%). This rearrangement joins TRBV6-8 to TRBJ1-2; tentative D call: TRBD1 (5 bases). This CDR3 spans 14 amino acids. CDR1 MNHGY and CDR2 SAAAGT come from the germline V gene. Deletions cut 6 bases from V and 8 bases from J, with 19 bases between. CDR3 sequence (DNA): TGTGCCAGCAGATCCCCCGGCGGCAGGGACGGCTACACCTTC. Translated: CASRSPGGRDGYTF.

The rearrangement links TRBV12-5 to TRBJ2-1; TRBD2 matches 9 bases. Trimming took 8 bases from V and 8 from J; bases not matched to a gene: 7. CDR3 length equals 13 residues. Germline CDR1 is LGHNT and CDR2 is FRNRAP. The CDR3 DNA reads as TGTGCTAGTCGCTCGCGGGGGGGCGATGAGCAGTTCTTC. It yields the protein CASRSRGGDEQFF.